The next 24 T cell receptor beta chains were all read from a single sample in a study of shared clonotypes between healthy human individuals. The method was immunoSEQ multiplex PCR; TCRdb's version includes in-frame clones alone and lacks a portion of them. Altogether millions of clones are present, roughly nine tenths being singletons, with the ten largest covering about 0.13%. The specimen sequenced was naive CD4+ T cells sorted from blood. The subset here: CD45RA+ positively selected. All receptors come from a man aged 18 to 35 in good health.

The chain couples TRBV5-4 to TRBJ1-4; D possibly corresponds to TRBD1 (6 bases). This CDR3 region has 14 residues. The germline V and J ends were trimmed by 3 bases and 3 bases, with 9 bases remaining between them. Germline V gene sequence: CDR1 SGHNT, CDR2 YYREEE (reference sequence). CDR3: CASSSGAANEKLFF. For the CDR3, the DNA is TGTGCCAGCAGCTCAGGGGCCGCTAATGAAAAACTGTTTTTT.

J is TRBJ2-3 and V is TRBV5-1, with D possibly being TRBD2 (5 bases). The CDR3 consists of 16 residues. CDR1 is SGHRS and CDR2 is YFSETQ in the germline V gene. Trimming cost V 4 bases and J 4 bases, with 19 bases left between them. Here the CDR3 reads CASSPPSGSYADTQYF. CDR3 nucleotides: TGCGCCAGCAGCCCTCCGAGCGGTAGCTATGCAGATACGCAGTATTTT. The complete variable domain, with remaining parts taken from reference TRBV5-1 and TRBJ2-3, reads KAGVTQTPRYLIKTRGQQVTLSCSPISGHRSVSWYQQTPGQGLQFLFEYFSETQRNKGNFPGRFSGRQFSNSRSEMNVSTLELGDSALYLCASSPPSGSYADTQYFGPGTRLTVL.

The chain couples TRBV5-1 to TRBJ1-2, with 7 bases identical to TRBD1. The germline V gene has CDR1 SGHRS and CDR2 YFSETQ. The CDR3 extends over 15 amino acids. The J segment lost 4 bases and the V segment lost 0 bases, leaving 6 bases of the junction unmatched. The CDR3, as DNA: TGCGCCAGCAGCTTGGACTTACAGGGGTTCTATGGCTACACCTTC. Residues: CASSLDLQGFYGYTF.

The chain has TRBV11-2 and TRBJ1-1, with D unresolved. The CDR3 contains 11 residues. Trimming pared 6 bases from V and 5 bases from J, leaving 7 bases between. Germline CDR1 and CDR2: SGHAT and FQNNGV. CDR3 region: CASSEGTEAFF. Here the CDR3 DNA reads TGTGCCAGCAGTGAGGGTACTGAAGCTTTCTTT. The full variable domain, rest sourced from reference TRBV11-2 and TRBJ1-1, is EAGVAQSPRYKIIEKRQSVAFWCNPISGHATLYWYQQILGQGPKLLIQFQNNGVVDDSQLPKDRFSAERLKGVDSTLKIQPAKLEDSAVYLCASSEGTEAFFGQGTRLTVV.

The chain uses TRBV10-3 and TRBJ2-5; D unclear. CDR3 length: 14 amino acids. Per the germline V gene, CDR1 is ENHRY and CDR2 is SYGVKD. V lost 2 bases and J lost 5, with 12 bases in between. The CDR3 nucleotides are TGTGCCATCAGTGAGAAGAGAGCCGGGGAGACCCAGTACTTC. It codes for CAISEKRAGETQYF.

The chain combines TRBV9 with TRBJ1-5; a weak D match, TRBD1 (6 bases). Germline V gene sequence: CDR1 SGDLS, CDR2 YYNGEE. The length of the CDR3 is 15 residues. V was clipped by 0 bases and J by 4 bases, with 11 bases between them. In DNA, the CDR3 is TGTGCCAGCAGCGTAGGGGGGCAGGCGAATCAGCCCCAGCATTTT. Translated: CASSVGGQANQPQHF.

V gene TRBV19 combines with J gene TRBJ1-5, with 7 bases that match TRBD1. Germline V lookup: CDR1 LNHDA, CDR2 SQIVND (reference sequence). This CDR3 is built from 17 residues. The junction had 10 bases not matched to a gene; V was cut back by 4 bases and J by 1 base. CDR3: CASSNGVDRYSNQPQHF. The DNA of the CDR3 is TGTGCCAGTAGTAATGGCGTGGACAGGTACAGCAATCAGCCCCAGCATTTT.

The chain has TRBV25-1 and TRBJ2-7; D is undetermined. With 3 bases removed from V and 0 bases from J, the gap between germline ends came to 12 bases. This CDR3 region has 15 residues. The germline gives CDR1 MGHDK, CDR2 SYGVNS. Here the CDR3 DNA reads TGTGCCAGCAGTGAGGCTACACTATTCTCCTACGAGCAGTACTTC. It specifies CASSEATLFSYEQYF.

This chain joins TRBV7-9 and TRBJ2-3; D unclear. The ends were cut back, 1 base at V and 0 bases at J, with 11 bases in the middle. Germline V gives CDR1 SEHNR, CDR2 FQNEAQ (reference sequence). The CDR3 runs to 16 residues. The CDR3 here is CASSLGRAISTDTQYF. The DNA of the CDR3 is TGTGCCAGCAGCTTAGGAAGGGCTATAAGCACAGATACGCAGTATTTT.

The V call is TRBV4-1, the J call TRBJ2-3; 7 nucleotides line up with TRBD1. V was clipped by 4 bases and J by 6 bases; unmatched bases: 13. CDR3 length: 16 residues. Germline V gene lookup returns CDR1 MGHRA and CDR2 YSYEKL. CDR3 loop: CASSLTPQGSSDTQYF. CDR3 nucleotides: TGCGCCAGCAGCCTTACCCCACAGGGGAGTAGCGATACGCAGTATTTT.

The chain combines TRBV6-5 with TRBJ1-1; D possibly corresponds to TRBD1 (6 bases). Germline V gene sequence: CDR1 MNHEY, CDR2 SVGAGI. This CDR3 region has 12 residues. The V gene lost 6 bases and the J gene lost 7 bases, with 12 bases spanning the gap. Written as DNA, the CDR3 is TGTGCCAGCAGGTCAGGGGTAGGTGAAGCTTTCTTT. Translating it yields CASRSGVGEAFF.

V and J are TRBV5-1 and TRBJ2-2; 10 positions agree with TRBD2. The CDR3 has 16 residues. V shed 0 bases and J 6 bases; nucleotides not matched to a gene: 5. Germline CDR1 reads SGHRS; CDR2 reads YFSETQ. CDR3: CASSLAALAGAGELFF. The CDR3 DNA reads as TGCGCCAGCAGCTTGGCGGCGCTAGCGGGAGCCGGGGAGCTGTTTTTT.

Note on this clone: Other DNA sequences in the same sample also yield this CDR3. CDR3 nucleotides: TGCAGTGCTAGAGTCACAGATACGCAGTATTTT. Its protein product is CSARVTDTQYF. The chain is built from TRBV20-1 and TRBJ2-3, with D hard to call. The CDR3 runs 11 residues. Trimming stripped 1 base from V and 2 bases from J, with 1 base between. From germline, CDR1 is DFQATT and CDR2 SNEGSKA (reference sequence).

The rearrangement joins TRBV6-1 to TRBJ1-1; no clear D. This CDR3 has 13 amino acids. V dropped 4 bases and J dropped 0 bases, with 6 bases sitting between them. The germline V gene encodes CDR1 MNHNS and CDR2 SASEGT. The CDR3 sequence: CASSGYMNTEAFF. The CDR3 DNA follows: TGTGCCAGCAGTGGCTACATGAACACTGAAGCTTTCTTT.

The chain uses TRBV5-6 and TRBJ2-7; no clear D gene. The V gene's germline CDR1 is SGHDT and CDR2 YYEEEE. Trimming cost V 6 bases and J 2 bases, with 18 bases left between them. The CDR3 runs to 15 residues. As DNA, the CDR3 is TGTGCCAGCACTACCCCTAGAGGACGCACCTACGAGCAGTACTTC. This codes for CASTTPRGRTYEQYF.

The CDR3 nucleotides are TGCAGTCCTAAGGGGGGGATAGAACAGTACTTC. As protein: CSPKGGIEQYF. The J gene is TRBJ2-7, the V gene TRBV20-1; the D gene is possibly TRBD2 (7 bases). Germline-derived CDR1 and CDR2 are DFQATT and SNEGSKA (reference sequence). Trimming shortened V by 8 bases and J by 10 bases, and 18 bases separated the two germline ends. The CDR3 has 11 residues.

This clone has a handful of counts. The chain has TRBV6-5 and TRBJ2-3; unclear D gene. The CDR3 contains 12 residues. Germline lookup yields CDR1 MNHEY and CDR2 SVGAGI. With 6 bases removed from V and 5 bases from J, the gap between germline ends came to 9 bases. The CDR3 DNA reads TGTGCCAGCAGGGCCTCGATAGATACGCAGTATTTT. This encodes CASRASIDTQYF.

Here the CDR3 DNA reads TGCAGCGTTGAACTAGCGGGGAAAAGCTCCTACAATGAGCAGTTCTTC. Protein: CSVELAGKSSYNEQFF. This chain connects TRBV29-1 to TRBJ2-1, with 9 bases fitting TRBD2. The V segment lost 2 bases and the J segment 0 bases; nucleotides outside the gene matches: 5. Germline-derived CDR1 and CDR2 are SQVTM and ANQGSEA. CDR3 size: 16 residues.

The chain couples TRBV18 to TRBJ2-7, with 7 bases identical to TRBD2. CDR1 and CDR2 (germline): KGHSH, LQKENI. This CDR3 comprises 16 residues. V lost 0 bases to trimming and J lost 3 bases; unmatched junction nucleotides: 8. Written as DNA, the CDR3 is TGTGCCAGCTCACCACCGTTAAGCGGGGCCCTCTACGAGCAGTACTTC. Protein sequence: CASSPPLSGALYEQYF.

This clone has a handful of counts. The CDR3 loop is CASSQRYGGKAPLHF. In nucleotides, the CDR3 is TGCGCCAGCAGCCAACGGTATGGCGGCAAGGCACCCCTCCACTTT. The rearrangement joins TRBV4-3 to TRBJ1-6; D is unclear. The germline V and J ends were trimmed by 2 bases and 11 bases, with 16 bases remaining between them. The CDR3 spans 15 residues. CDR1 LGHNA and CDR2 YSLEER come from the germline V gene.

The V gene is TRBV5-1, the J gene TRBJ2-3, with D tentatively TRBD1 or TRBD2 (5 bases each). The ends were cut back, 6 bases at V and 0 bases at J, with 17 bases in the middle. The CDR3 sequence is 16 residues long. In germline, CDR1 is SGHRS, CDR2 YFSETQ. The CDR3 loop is CASTWWGPTSTDTQYF. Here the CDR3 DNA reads TGCGCCAGCACCTGGTGGGGACCGACTAGCACAGATACGCAGTATTTT.

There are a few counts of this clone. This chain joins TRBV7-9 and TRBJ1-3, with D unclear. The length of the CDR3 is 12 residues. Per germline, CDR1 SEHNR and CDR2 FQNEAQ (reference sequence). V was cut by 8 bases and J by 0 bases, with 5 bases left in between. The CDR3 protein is CASGDSGNTIYF. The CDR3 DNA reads TGTGCCAGCGGGGACTCTGGAAACACCATATATTTT.

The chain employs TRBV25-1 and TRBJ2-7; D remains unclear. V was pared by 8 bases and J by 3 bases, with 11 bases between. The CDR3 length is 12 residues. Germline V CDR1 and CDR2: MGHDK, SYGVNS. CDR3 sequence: CASGSHSYEQYF. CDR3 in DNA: TGTGCCAGCGGAAGCCATAGCTACGAGCAGTACTTC.

CDR3 nucleotide sequence: TGTGCCAGTAGTATAGATCCGGGACTGGAGCAGTACTTC. It specifies CASSIDPGLEQYF. The gene calls are TRBV19 and TRBJ2-7; TRBD2 might be the D (6 bases). The V gene's germline CDR1 is LNHDA and CDR2 SQIVND (reference sequence). Trimming stripped 0 bases from V and 7 bases from J, with 10 bases between. The CDR3 is 13 residues long.